This T cell receptor (beta chain) comes out of a study of T cells in localized non-small cell lung cancer. General study results and limits: In the blood, greater T cell density corresponded to longer overall survival.

Notes on this clone: The antigen is undetermined.

Profiling relied on immunoSEQ multiplex PCR, and the TCRdb table lists in-frame clones only, not all of them. The sample holds around 140,000 clones; more than 70% are singletons and the top ten take 1.7%. Trimming stripped 1 base from V and 5 bases from J, with 11 bases between. The CDR3 extends over 14 amino acids. Germline CDR1 is SEHNR and CDR2 is FQNEAQ (reference sequence). This sequence was found in a female donor of 60 years or more with stage I lung adenocarcinoma. The gene calls are TRBV7-9 and TRBJ1-2; D remains unclear. This sample comprised peripheral blood, obtained before any cancer treatment. The CDR3 spells CASSLGGSRYGYTF. Here the CDR3 DNA reads TGTGCCAGCAGCTTAGGAGGTTCTCGGTATGGCTACACCTTC.